These T cell receptor beta chains were read from a single sample in a study of Graves' ophthalmopathy and Graves' hyperthyroidism. TCRdb reprocessed the multiplex PCR reads with MiXCR, giving one entry per CDR3 protein. The table includes about 640,000 distinct CDR3 sequences, 35% to 50% detected once. The sample comprised peripheral blood. Receptors were obtained from an adult man with Graves' ophthalmopathy. CDR3s include the opening cysteine and the closing phenylalanine or tryptophan. A D gene is named only where the DNA matches it firmly. Size tells how often a clone was seen (once, few, many) or the class of an expanded clone, and some rows leave it out.

CDR3aa	CDR3nt	abundance	v_gene	d_gene	len	j_gene
CASSLGGTAMEKLFF	TGTGCCAGCAGCTTAGGAGGGACGGCTATGGAAAAACTGTTTTTT	many	TRBV7-2	-	15	TRBJ1-4
CASSQDRGAEAFF	TGTGCCAGCAGCCAAGACCGGGGGGCTGAAGCTTTCTTT	many	TRBV4-2	-	13	TRBJ1-1
CASSSSTSGGLEETQYF	TGTGCCAGCAGCTCATCGACTAGCGGGGGGCTTGAAGAGACCCAGTACTTC	few	TRBV11-1	TRBD2	17	TRBJ2-5
CGSRDRLITEAFF	TGTGGCAGCAGGGACAGGTTAATCACTGAAGCCTTCTTT	-	TRBV11-1	TRBD1	13	TRBJ1-1
CATSRPQGVRETQYF	TGTGCCACCAGCAGACCCCAGGGAGTACGTGAGACCCAGTACTTC	-	TRBV15	-	15	TRBJ2-5
CSFTQLNTEAFF	TGCAGTTTTACACAGCTGAACACTGAAGCTTTCTTT	-	TRBV29-1	-	12	TRBJ1-1
CSVARGGVYEQYF	TGCAGCGTTGCTAGGGGAGGTGTCTACGAGCAGTACTTC	once	TRBV29-1	-	13	TRBJ2-7
CASSGPQGWSTEAFF	TGTGCCAGCAGCGGGCCACAGGGATGGAGCACTGAAGCTTTCTTT	-	TRBV11-2	-	15	TRBJ1-1
CSAQTLTGEKLFF	TGCAGTGCTCAAACCCTGACAGGCGAAAAACTGTTTTTT	-	TRBV20-1	-	13	TRBJ1-4
CASIGDRETQYF	TGTGCCAGCATAGGGGATCGAGAGACCCAGTACTTC	many	TRBV10-3	-	12	TRBJ2-5
CAISESGAQSGYTF	TGTGCCATCAGTGAGTCAGGGGCGCAGTCCGGCTACACCTTC	many	TRBV10-3	-	14	TRBJ1-2
CASSEAGSLGTGELFF	TGTGCCAGCAGTGAAGCCGGGAGTCTGGGCACCGGGGAGCTGTTTTTT	many	TRBV2	-	16	TRBJ2-2
CASSVRGAEPNEKLFF	TGTGCCAGCAGCGTAAGAGGAGCCGAGCCTAATGAAAAACTGTTTTTT	many	TRBV9	-	16	TRBJ1-4
CAISEGLQETQYF	TGTGCCATCAGTGAAGGGTTACAAGAGACCCAGTACTTC	-	TRBV10-3	-	13	TRBJ2-5
CASSLDGLAGGPQETQYF	TGCGCCAGCAGCTTGGATGGACTAGCGGGAGGCCCACAAGAGACCCAGTACTTC	-	TRBV5-1	TRBD2	18	TRBJ2-5
CASSTGQSSYNSPLHF	TGTGCCAGCAGCACCGGCCAAAGCTCCTATAATTCACCCCTCCACTTT	few	TRBV9	-	16	TRBJ1-6
CASRHRDRVQPQHF	TGTGCCAGTAGGCACCGGGACAGGGTTCAGCCCCAGCATTTT	many	TRBV19	TRBD1	14	TRBJ1-5
CASSVEAGAQYF	TGTGCCAGCAGCGTAGAGGCCGGGGCCCAGTACTTC	-	TRBV2	-	12	TRBJ2-5
CASSSHGETQYF	TGTGCCAGCAGCAGCCACGGAGAGACCCAGTACTTC	-	TRBV25-1	-	12	TRBJ2-5
CSARDPGTSDWETQYF	TGCAGTGCTAGAGATCCTGGGACTAGCGATTGGGAGACCCAGTACTTC	-	TRBV20-1	TRBD2	16	TRBJ2-5
CSGLAGGKEFF	TGCAGTGGACTAGCGGGAGGGAAAGAGTTCTTC	-	TRBV20-1	TRBD2	11	TRBJ2-1
CARRSGQETQYF	TGTGCTAGAAGGAGCGGACAAGAGACCCAGTACTTC	-	TRBV25-1	-	12	TRBJ2-5
CASTRGGENSPLHF	TGTGCCAGCACCCGGGGGGGGGAGAATTCACCCCTCCACTTT	many	TRBV12-3/TRBV12-4	-	14	TRBJ1-6
CAISEQGAGGSYEQYF	TGTGCCATCAGTGAACAGGGGGCAGGCGGCTCCTACGAGCAGTACTTC	many	TRBV10-3	TRBD1	16	TRBJ2-7
CASSEGAGGPYEQYF	TGTGCCAGCAGTGAGGGAGCGGGAGGCCCCTACGAGCAGTACTTC	-	TRBV9	TRBD2	15	TRBJ2-7
CASRGLPQPYEQYF	TGTGCCAGCCGCGGACTACCACAGCCCTACGAGCAGTACTTC	-	TRBV7-9	-	14	TRBJ2-7
CASSNGLAGELFF	TGTGCCAGCAGTAACGGACTAGCGGGGGAGCTGTTTTTT	-	TRBV7-2	TRBD2	13	TRBJ2-2
CASSRGQGSNSPLHF	TGTGCCAGCAGCCGCGGACAGGGCTCTAATTCACCCCTCCACTTT	many	TRBV25-1	TRBD1	15	TRBJ1-6
CASSQDPGSFQPQHF	TGTGCCAGCAGCCAAGATCCCGGCAGCTTTCAGCCCCAGCATTTT	-	TRBV14	-	15	TRBJ1-5
CASRNGAGEQYF	TGTGCCAGCAGAAATGGGGCGGGGGAGCAGTACTTC	few	TRBV3-1	-	12	TRBJ2-7
CAGRTSGGETQYF	TGTGCCGGTAGGACTAGCGGGGGCGAGACCCAGTACTTC	few	TRBV6-2/TRBV6-3	TRBD2	13	TRBJ2-5
CSVEEKLFF	TGCAGCGTTGAGGAAAAACTGTTTTTT	-	TRBV29-1	-	9	TRBJ1-4
CASSEQTSYEQYF	TGTGCCAGCAGTGAACAGACCTCCTACGAGCAGTACTTC	many	TRBV2	-	13	TRBJ2-7
CASSLSDYNEAFF	TGCGCCAGCAGCTTGTCGGATTACAATGAAGCTTTCTTT	-	TRBV5-1	-	13	TRBJ1-1
CASSLGMAGDTEAFF	TGTGCCAGCAGCCTAGGTATGGCAGGGGACACTGAAGCTTTCTTT	many	TRBV7-2	-	15	TRBJ1-1
CAISDFWTLKLYEQYF	TGTGCCATCAGTGATTTTTGGACCCTCAAGCTCTACGAGCAGTACTTC	many	TRBV10-3	-	16	TRBJ2-7
CSVDPSGIPEAFF	TGCAGCGTTGACCCTAGCGGGATCCCTGAAGCTTTCTTT	-	TRBV29-1	-	13	TRBJ1-1
CASVETGPRYYEQYF	TGTGCCAGCGTCGAGACCGGGCCAAGATACTACGAGCAGTACTTC	-	TRBV25-1	-	15	TRBJ2-7
CASSSRVRSGELFF	TGTGCCAGCAGCTCCAGGGTTCGGAGCGGGGAGCTGTTTTTT	few	TRBV7-9	-	14	TRBJ2-2
CSAKTGGDETQYF	TGCAGCGCGAAGACAGGGGGCGATGAGACCCAGTACTTC	-	TRBV29-1	TRBD1	13	TRBJ2-5
CACGEQYF	TGCGCCTGCGGGGAGCAGTACTTC	-	TRBV5-1	-	8	TRBJ2-7
CASSAGQGASGTGELFF	TGTGCCAGCAGCGCGGGACAGGGGGCCTCGGGAACCGGGGAGCTGTTTTTT	-	TRBV13	TRBD1	17	TRBJ2-2
CASSYSSGAGLEQYF	TGTGCCAGCAGTTACTCGAGCGGGGCGGGTCTCGAGCAGTACTTC	-	TRBV6-6	TRBD2	15	TRBJ2-7
CASAPAGPRQEKLFF	TGTGCCAGCGCGCCGGCGGGACCCAGACAAGAAAAACTGTTTTTT	-	TRBV12-3/TRBV12-4	-	15	TRBJ1-4
CASTQGGEQYF	TGTGCCAGCACCCAGGGGGGCGAGCAGTACTTC	many	TRBV3-1	-	11	TRBJ2-7
CASSSRGGDTIYF	TGTGCCAGCAGCTCCCGAGGGGGGGACACCATATATTTT	-	TRBV7-9	-	13	TRBJ1-3
CATSRVPDSQSNQPQHF	TGTGCCACCAGCAGAGTTCCGGACAGCCAAAGCAATCAGCCCCAGCATTTT	many	TRBV15	-	17	TRBJ1-5
CSVHDRDYYGYTF	TGCAGCGTCCACGACAGGGACTACTATGGCTACACCTTC	-	TRBV29-1	TRBD1	13	TRBJ1-2
CASSLRGLAGEETQYF	TGTGCCAGCAGCTTGAGGGGACTAGCGGGGGAAGAGACCCAGTACTTC	many	TRBV7-2	TRBD2	16	TRBJ2-5
CASSQRTKETQYF	TGCGCCAGCAGCCAGCGGACCAAAGAGACCCAGTACTTC	many	TRBV4-1	-	13	TRBJ2-5
CASKLRNSYEQYF	TGTGCCAGCAAACTTAGAAACTCCTACGAGCAGTACTTC	-	TRBV6-6	-	13	TRBJ2-7